A single sample gave rise to the 27 T cell receptor beta chains below, sequenced in a study of long-term antiretroviral therapy in people with HIV. Running of the v3.0 immunoSEQ assay took place at survey level. This table comes from immunoSEQ multiplex PCR, and its TCRdb copy is limited to in-frame clones, with some not included. This sample has over 10,000 clones; roughly 80% occur once, and the top ten carry roughly 10%. The sequencing used unsorted PBMCs, collected 0.8 years before starting antiretroviral therapy. The receptors were sampled from a woman in her thirties or forties with HIV.

The chain uses TRBV29-1 and TRBJ1-1; 7 bases line up with TRBD1. V shed 5 bases and J 1 base; nucleotides not matched to a gene: 4. This CDR3 contains 13 residues. CDR1 and CDR2 from the germline V gene are SQVTM and ANQGSEA. The CDR3 loop is CSVYWTGNTEAFF. The CDR3 DNA reads as TGCAGCGTTTACTGGACAGGGAACACTGAAGCTTTCTTT.

The CDR3 protein is CASSLGNEQYF. DNA for the CDR3: TGTGCCAGCAGCTTAGGCAACGAGCAGTACTTC. The chain joins TRBV7-6 to TRBJ2-7; D is unclear. Trimming shortened V by 1 base and J by 5 bases, and 3 bases separated the two germline ends. Germline V lookup: CDR1 SGHVS, CDR2 FNYEAQ. The CDR3 loop spans 11 amino acids.

The chain uses TRBV28 and TRBJ1-4; D perhaps matches TRBD1 (5 bases). The CDR3 spans 14 residues. Germline lookup yields CDR1 MDHEN and CDR2 SYDVKM. With 5 bases removed from V and 3 bases from J, the gap between germline ends came to 10 bases. The DNA of the CDR3 is TGTGCCAGCAGTCCACAGGACTCTAATGAAAAACTGTTTTTT. This gives the protein CASSPQDSNEKLFF. Together with reference TRBV28 and TRBJ1-4, the CDR3 gives the full variable domain: DVKVTQSSRYLVKRTGEKVFLECVQDMDHENMFWYRQDPGLGLRLIYFSYDVKMKEKGDIPEGYSVSREKKERFSLILESASTNQTSMYLCASSPQDSNEKLFFGSGTQLSVL.

J is TRBJ2-1 and V is TRBV5-4, with 11 bases identical to TRBD2. Germline CDR1 and CDR2: SGHNT and YYREEE (reference sequence). The CDR3 sequence is 15 residues long. The trim removed 4 bases at V and 8 bases at J, leaving 8 bases unmatched. The CDR3 protein is CASSLTLAGEDEQFF. CDR3 nucleotides: TGTGCCAGCAGCCTTACACTAGCGGGAGAGGATGAGCAGTTCTTC.

The V gene is TRBV30, the J gene TRBJ1-1; 7 bases agree with TRBD1. V was pared by 3 bases and J by 0 bases, with 4 bases of the junction left unmatched. Germline CDR1 is GTSNPN and CDR2 is SVGIG (reference sequence). This CDR3 is 14 amino acids long. This CDR3 reads CAWSHRGMNTEAFF. As DNA, the CDR3 is TGTGCCTGGAGCCACAGGGGCATGAACACTGAAGCTTTCTTT.

J is TRBJ1-4 and V is TRBV7-2, with D possibly being TRBD1 (5 bases). In germline, CDR1 is SGHTA, CDR2 FQGNSA. The V end lost 7 bases, the J end lost 8 bases, and 14 bases lay between the germline ends. CDR3 length: 13 amino acids. CDR3 residues: CASNTDSFEKLFF. CDR3 coding DNA: TGTGCCAGCAACACAGACAGTTTCGAAAAACTGTTTTTT.

The chain employs TRBV4-2 and TRBJ2-7; no clear D gene. CDR1 is LGHNA and CDR2 is YNFKEQ in the germline V gene. The CDR3 contains 15 residues. V lost 0 bases and J 3 bases, leaving 12 bases between the germline ends. CDR3 protein: CASSQDLNSNYEQYF. The CDR3 nucleotides read TGTGCCAGCAGCCAAGATCTCAATAGTAACTACGAGCAGTACTTC.

V gene TRBV27 combines with J gene TRBJ1-1; 10 bases fit TRBD1. This CDR3 comprises 15 residues. Trimming at V came to 3 bases and at J to 4 bases, leaving 5 bases not matched to a gene. Germline CDR1 reads MNHEY; CDR2 reads SMNVEV (reference sequence). The CDR3 DNA sequence: TGTGCCAGCAGTTTGTTGGGACAGGGGAGCACTGAAGCTTTCTTT. It specifies CASSLLGQGSTEAFF.

The chain employs TRBV19 and TRBJ1-1; D may be TRBD1 (5 bases). There are 14 residues in the CDR3. Looked up from germline, CDR1 is LNHDA and CDR2 is SQIVND (reference sequence). V lost 3 bases, J lost 0 bases, and 8 bases lay in between. The chain's CDR3 is CASSIGGLNTEAFF. Written as DNA, the CDR3 is TGTGCCAGTAGTATTGGGGGATTGAACACTGAAGCTTTCTTT.

The chain employs TRBV10-3 and TRBJ2-5, with D maybe TRBD2 (7 bases). CDR1 is ENHRY and CDR2 is SYGVKD in the germline V gene. V lost 10 bases to trimming and J lost 4 bases, with 13 bases between them. The CDR3 has 12 amino acids. Here the CDR3 DNA reads TGTGCCAACATAGGGGGGGGAGAGACCCAGTACTTC. Translated: CANIGGGETQYF.

As DNA, the CDR3 is TGTGCCTGGAGTAGCACCCTAGGATACGCAGATACGCAGTATTTT. It codes for CAWSSTLGYADTQYF. The rearrangement uses TRBV30 and TRBJ2-3; unclear D gene. Germline CDR1 is GTSNPN and CDR2 is SVGIG (reference sequence). Trimming removed 2 bases at V and 4 bases at J, with 16 bases between. This CDR3 has 15 residues.

The CDR3 reads CASSPGHQETQYF. CDR3 in DNA: TGTGCCAGCTCACCTGGTCACCAAGAGACCCAGTACTTC. The J gene is TRBJ2-5, the V gene TRBV18, with D unresolved. Trimming left V 3 bases short and J 0 bases short, with 5 bases between. The CDR3 contains 13 residues. The germline V gene encodes CDR1 KGHSH and CDR2 LQKENI.

This clone has only a few counts. V is TRBV18 and J is TRBJ1-5; D uncertain. V lost 3 bases, J lost 4 bases, and 7 bases lay in between. Germline CDR1 and CDR2: KGHSH and LQKENI. The CDR3 contains 13 residues. The CDR3 loop reads CASSPSQNQPQHF. The CDR3 DNA is TGTGCCAGCTCACCGTCACAAAATCAGCCCCAGCATTTT. The whole variable domain, remainder taken from reference TRBV18 and TRBJ1-5, is NAGVMQNPRHLVRRRGQEARLRCSPMKGHSHVYWYRQLPEEGLKFMVYLQKENIIDESGMPKERFSAEFPKEGPSILRIQQVVRGDSAAYFCASSPSQNQPQHFGDGTRLSIL.

This clone was counted between two and nine times. This chain joins TRBV7-2 and TRBJ2-7; 8 nucleotides line up with TRBD1. Germline CDR1 and CDR2: SGHTA and FQGNSA. This CDR3 has 14 residues. Trimming cost V 3 bases and J 3 bases; bases outside gene matches: 4. The CDR3 sequence: CASSLGQVFYEQYF. The CDR3 DNA reads as TGTGCCAGCAGCTTGGGACAGGTCTTCTACGAGCAGTACTTC.

This clone has just a few counts. This chain links TRBV19 with TRBJ1-5, with TRBD1 matching 7 bases. V shed 5 bases and J 5 bases; nucleotides not matched to a gene: 6. Germline lookup yields CDR1 LNHDA and CDR2 SQIVND (reference sequence). CDR3 size: 14 residues. In nucleotides, the CDR3 is TGTGCCAGTAGTGGACAGGTGGGTCATCAGCCCCAGCATTTT. Amino acids: CASSGQVGHQPQHF.

The sample holds a few counts of this clone. This chain joins TRBV7-3 and TRBJ2-1, with 11 bases matching TRBD2. Germline V gene sequence: CDR1 SGHTA, CDR2 FQGTGA. This CDR3 contains 17 residues. Losses at the gene ends were 2 bases for V and 1 base for J; bases not matched to a gene: 4. The CDR3 here is CASSLGLAGGSYNEQFF. The DNA for the CDR3 is TGTGCCAGCAGCTTAGGCCTAGCGGGAGGATCCTACAATGAGCAGTTCTTC.

Here the CDR3 reads CASSPRGDRGFGDEQFF. The CDR3 region has the DNA TGTGCCAGCAGCCCCAGAGGGGACAGGGGCTTCGGGGATGAGCAGTTCTTC. The V gene is TRBV7-2, the J gene TRBJ2-1, with 10 bases lining up with TRBD1. This CDR3 has 17 amino acids. The trim removed 5 bases at V and 8 bases at J, leaving 15 bases unmatched. CDR1 and CDR2 (germline): SGHTA, FQGNSA.

The V gene is TRBV6-1, the J gene TRBJ2-1, with TRBD2 matching over 15 bases. The CDR3 consists of 14 residues. Trimming took 4 bases from V and 14 from J; bases not matched to a gene: 6. The germline CDR1 and CDR2 sequences are MNHNS and SASEGT. In DNA form, the CDR3 reads TGTGCCAGCAGTGCCTGGACTAGCGGGAGGGGGGAGTTCTTC. Its protein is CASSAWTSGRGEFF.

Sample share makes this clone medium-sized (0.01 to 0.1%). The V call is TRBV29-1, the J call TRBJ2-1; D not resolved. V lost 7 bases and J lost 2, with 12 bases in between. This CDR3 has 13 amino acids. Per germline, CDR1 SQVTM and CDR2 ANQGSEA. DNA for the CDR3: TGCAGCGAGGTCCGGGCACCCTACAATGAGCAGTTCTTC. Encoded protein: CSEVRAPYNEQFF.

This clone is large in the sample. The chain recombines TRBV5-6 with TRBJ2-1; D is possibly TRBD2 (6 bases). Germline V gene lookup returns CDR1 SGHDT and CDR2 YYEEEE. The CDR3 sequence is 16 residues long. The V end was cut by 4 bases, the J end by 4 bases, with 18 bases between. The CDR3 loop is CASSRAGIRRYNEQFF. The DNA for the CDR3 is TGTGCCAGCAGCCGAGCGGGTATCCGTCGGTACAATGAGCAGTTCTTC.

The V and J genes are TRBV10-3 and TRBJ2-7; 8 bases line up with TRBD2. CDR1 and CDR2 (germline): ENHRY, SYGVKD. The CDR3 runs 14 residues. Trimming cost V 3 bases and J 2 bases; bases outside gene matches: 3. The DNA of the CDR3 is TGTGCCATCAGTGATACTAGCGGAACCTACGAGCAGTACTTC. Amino acid sequence: CAISDTSGTYEQYF.

The chain has TRBV6-1 and TRBJ1-3; possible D gene TRBD1, 6 bases. Trimming stripped 5 bases from V and 0 bases from J, with 11 bases between. The CDR3 loop spans 15 amino acids. Germline loops: CDR1 MNHNS, CDR2 SASEGT. For the CDR3, the DNA is TGTGCCAGCAGTCCCTCAGGGGTCTCTGGAAACACCATATATTTT. Its translation: CASSPSGVSGNTIYF.

This chain connects TRBV11-1 to TRBJ1-1; D gene unclear. Trimming cost V 1 base and J 1 base, with 4 bases left between them. The CDR3 length is 13 residues. Per the germline V gene, CDR1 is SGHAT and CDR2 is FQDESV (reference sequence). The CDR3 coding sequence is TGTGCCAGCAGCTTAGTGACGAACACTGAAGCTTTCTTT. This translates into CASSLVTNTEAFF.

The chain links TRBV7-2 to TRBJ2-7; D not resolved. The CDR3 is 15 residues long. The germline V gene encodes CDR1 SGHTA and CDR2 FQGNSA. V lost 2 bases, J lost 0 bases, and 11 bases lay in between. The CDR3 nucleotides are TGTGCCAGCAGCTTATCTGCCTCCTACTCCTACGAGCAGTACTTC. Residues: CASSLSASYSYEQYF.

The CDR3 DNA reads as TGCGCCAGCAGCCAACTCACAGAGAACACTGAAGCTTTCTTT. This translates into CASSQLTENTEAFF. V usage is TRBV4-3 and J usage is TRBJ1-1, with D uncertain. The V and J ends lost 2 bases and 1 base respectively, with 8 bases between them. This CDR3 has 14 residues. The germline V gene encodes CDR1 LGHNA and CDR2 YSLEER.

The CDR3 sequence is CASSEWGDSQYSNQPQHF. The CDR3 DNA reads as TGTGCCAGCAGTGAGTGGGGCGACAGCCAATATAGCAATCAGCCCCAGCATTTT. The V call is TRBV2, the J call TRBJ1-5, with a weak D call TRBD1 (5 bases). The length of the CDR3 is 18 residues. V lost 3 bases to trimming and J lost 0 bases, with 18 bases between them. The germline V gene has CDR1 SNHLY and CDR2 FYNNEI. Using reference TRBV2 and TRBJ1-5 for the parts outside the CDR3, the full variable domain is EPEVTQTPSHQVTQMGQEVILRCVPISNHLYFYWYRQILGQKVEFLVSFYNNEISEKSEIFDDQFSVERPDGSNFTLKIRSTKLEDSAMYFCASSEWGDSQYSNQPQHFGDGTRLSIL.

The gene calls are TRBV7-6 and TRBJ2-7, with TRBD2 identical over 8 bases. The CDR3 is 15 amino acids. Germline trimming cut 1 base from V and 3 bases from J; bases unmatched to any gene: 5. Per germline, CDR1 SGHVS and CDR2 FNYEAQ. This CDR3 reads CASSLEASGYYEQYF. The CDR3 nucleotides are TGTGCCAGCAGCTTAGAGGCTAGCGGGTACTACGAGCAGTACTTC.